A single sample is the source of the 23 T cell receptor beta chains below, sequenced in a study of T cell responses to AZD1222 COVID-19 vaccine. Data came from immunoSEQ multiplex PCR; TCRdb stores just in-frame clones and leaves some out. The data contain under 130,000 clones, approximately 90% of them singletons. Sequencing was performed on peripheral blood, taken 28 days after the second AZD1222 dose. The receptors come from an adult who received the AZD1222 COVID-19 vaccine.

The rearrangement joins TRBV28 to TRBJ1-5; D is perhaps TRBD1 (6 bases). Trimming shortened V by 6 bases and J by 8 bases, and 11 bases separated the two germline ends. There are 12 residues in the CDR3. The germline V gene has CDR1 MDHEN and CDR2 SYDVKM. CDR3 region: CASRGAGEPQHF. The CDR3 DNA reads as TGTGCCAGCAGAGGGGCAGGGGAGCCCCAGCATTTT.

This clone was detected a few times. Other DNA sequences in the sample encode the same CDR3. The chain uses TRBV27 and TRBJ1-5, with a weak D call TRBD1 (6 bases). V lost 3 bases to trimming and J lost 7 bases, with 13 bases between them. Germline V gene data show CDR1 as MNHEY and CDR2 as SMNVEV (reference sequence). This CDR3 comprises 14 residues. The CDR3 here is CASSFIGGGQPQHF. As DNA, the CDR3 is TGTGCCAGCAGTTTTATCGGGGGGGGCCAGCCCCAGCATTTT.

V and J are TRBV12-3 or TRBV12-4 and TRBJ1-5; D ambiguous. CDR3 length equals 12 residues. V was pared by 4 bases and J by 5 bases, with 6 bases between. The CDR3 reads CASSSFDQPQHF. The CDR3, as DNA: TGTGCCAGCAGTTCGTTCGATCAGCCCCAGCATTTT.

The chain links TRBV18 to TRBJ1-5; TRBD1 matches 7 bases. The CDR3 extends over 13 amino acids. V lost 2 bases and J lost 8; bases outside the gene matches: 3. Per germline, CDR1 KGHSH and CDR2 LQKENI. The CDR3 sequence is CASSPGTAEPQHF. The CDR3 DNA reads TGTGCCAGCTCACCAGGGACAGCAGAGCCCCAGCATTTT.

This sequence joins TRBV6-5 and TRBJ2-5, with D possibly TRBD2 on 7 matching bases. Trimming left V 5 bases short and J 5 bases short, with 18 bases between. Germline V gene data show CDR1 as MNHEY and CDR2 as SVGAGI. The CDR3 is made up of 15 amino acids. CDR3 sequence (DNA): TGTGCCAGCAGTCCCGAGAGGGGGGGCTGGGAGACCCAGTACTTC. This gives the protein CASSPERGGWETQYF.

Remarks on this clone: The germline gene is not matched at one end of the junction; a read error may be the cause. The chain employs TRBV4-1 and TRBJ2-7, with 8 positions matching TRBD2. CDR1 is MGHRA and CDR2 is YSYEKL in the germline V gene. This CDR3 has 16 residues. CDR3 bases: TGCGCCAACAGCTCAGAAGCGGGAGACTACTCCTACGAGCAGTACTTC. Translated: CANSSEAGDYSYEQYF.

The chain has TRBV5-1 and TRBJ2-1, with 9 bases lining up with TRBD1. The V gene's germline CDR1 is SGHRS and CDR2 YFSETQ. J was trimmed by 6 bases and V by 0 bases; bases with no gene match: 4. This CDR3 has 15 amino acids. The chain's CDR3 is CASSLAPTGGNEQFF. CDR3 sequence (DNA): TGCGCCAGCAGCTTGGCCCCGACAGGGGGCAATGAGCAGTTCTTC.

The chain carries TRBV27 and TRBJ1-4; the D gene is possibly TRBD1 (6 bases). Germline assignment: CDR1 MNHEY and CDR2 SMNVEV (reference sequence). CDR3 length: 16 residues. The V end lost 3 bases, the J end lost 1 base, and 12 bases lay between the germline ends. The CDR3 sequence: CASSFSRDITNEKLFF. CDR3 nucleotides: TGTGCCAGCAGTTTCAGCAGGGACATAACTAATGAAAAACTGTTTTTT.

This clone was picked up one time. This sequence joins TRBV9 and TRBJ2-7; 10 nucleotides align to TRBD2. Germline V gives CDR1 SGDLS, CDR2 YYNGEE. V was clipped by 7 bases and J by 0 bases; unmatched bases: 19. There are 19 residues in the CDR3. The CDR3, as DNA: TGTGCCAGCCGCGCCTGGGGGGGGGCTAGCGGGAGTACCTCCTACGAGCAGTACTTC. This codes for CASRAWGGASGSTSYEQYF.

This clone was seen repeatedly, ten times or more. This chain links TRBV2 with TRBJ1-4; 7 nucleotides match TRBD1. V lost 3 bases, J lost 5 bases, and 18 bases stayed unmatched. This CDR3 spans 19 amino acids. Per the germline V gene, CDR1 is SNHLY and CDR2 is FYNNEI. The CDR3 loop is CASSDFRQGGVGKNEKLFF. The CDR3 bases are TGTGCCAGCAGTGACTTCAGACAGGGTGGAGTAGGGAAAAATGAAAAACTGTTTTTT.

This clone appeared once. The gene calls are TRBV7-8 and TRBJ2-7, with a possible D match to TRBD1 (5 bases). Germline V gene lookup returns CDR1 SGHVS and CDR2 FQNEAQ. The CDR3 has 14 residues. V lost 2 bases to trimming and J lost 3 bases, with 11 bases between them. The CDR3 bases are TGTGCCAGCAGCTTATTGAGTCAGGGCTACGAGCAGTACTTC. This sequence encodes CASSLLSQGYEQYF.

The rearrangement uses TRBV6-5 and TRBJ2-2, with 9 bases aligning to TRBD2. The J segment lost 5 bases and the V segment lost 10 bases, leaving 11 bases of the junction unmatched. Germline CDR1 and CDR2: MNHEY and SVGAGI. The CDR3 is 15 residues long. CDR3 sequence reads: CATIGLAPKTGELFF. DNA for the CDR3: TGTGCCACCATAGGACTAGCGCCCAAAACCGGGGAGCTGTTTTTT.

The J gene is TRBJ1-2, the V gene TRBV10-3; 8 bases align to TRBD1. The CDR3 length is 15 residues. Germline values: CDR1 ENHRY, CDR2 SYGVKD. J lost 3 bases, V lost 5 bases, and 8 bases had no gene match. CDR3 in DNA: TGTGCCATCAGTACACCCGGGACAGGAGACTATGGCTACACCTTC. Translating gives CAISTPGTGDYGYTF.

This chain links TRBV12-3 or TRBV12-4 with TRBJ2-5, with no clear D. V shed 6 bases and J shed 0 bases, with 5 bases lying between them. This CDR3 is built from 12 residues. The DNA for the CDR3 is TGTGCCAGCAGCCCGTACCAAGAGACCCAGTACTTC. Translating gives CASSPYQETQYF.

This rearrangement joins TRBV19 to TRBJ2-5; TRBD1 aligns across 11 bases. Germline V gene sequence: CDR1 LNHDA, CDR2 SQIVND (reference sequence). CDR3 length: 14 amino acids. After removal of 4 bases from V and 4 bases from J, the junction contained 2 bases not matched to a gene. DNA for the CDR3: TGTGCCAGTAGTACCGGGACAGGGGGAGAGACCCAGTACTTC. Its translation: CASSTGTGGETQYF.

The chain is built from TRBV14 and TRBJ2-1; D is ambiguous. Trimming pared 3 bases from V and 3 bases from J, leaving 12 bases between. Germline V lookup: CDR1 SGHDN, CDR2 FVKESK. The length of the CDR3 is 15 residues. DNA of the CDR3: TGTGCCAGCAGCCAGGTCGTCTTCCTCTACAATGAGCAGTTCTTC. Amino acid sequence: CASSQVVFLYNEQFF.

The chain has TRBV30 and TRBJ2-6; the D is unclear. CDR1 GTSNPN and CDR2 SVGIG come from the germline V gene (reference sequence). There are 16 residues in the CDR3. V was shortened by 1 base and J by 5 bases, with 15 bases between the two germline ends. The CDR3 DNA follows: TGTGCCTGGAGTGGTCTGGGATCAACAAGGGCCAACGTCCTGACTTTC. Protein product: CAWSGLGSTRANVLTF.

This chain joins TRBV5-1 and TRBJ2-1; the match to TRBD2 covers 9 bases. Germline V gene lookup returns CDR1 SGHRS and CDR2 YFSETQ. The V and J ends lost 4 bases and 6 bases, in that order; junction bases with no gene match: 11. The CDR3 extends over 16 amino acids. DNA of the CDR3: TGCGCCAGCAGCCCTTCGGCCGAGACTAGCGGCAATGAGCAGTTCTTC. Translated, it gives CASSPSAETSGNEQFF. The full variable domain, rest sourced from reference TRBV5-1 and TRBJ2-1, is KAGVTQTPRYLIKTRGQQVTLSCSPISGHRSVSWYQQTPGQGLQFLFEYFSETQRNKGNFPGRFSGRQFSNSRSEMNVSTLELGDSALYLCASSPSAETSGNEQFFGPGTRLTVL.

The chain recombines TRBV10-3 with TRBJ2-7, with 9 bases identical to TRBD1. V lost 3 bases and J lost 2; bases outside the gene matches: 11. Germline lookup yields CDR1 ENHRY and CDR2 SYGVKD. This CDR3 region has 17 residues. CDR3 in DNA: TGTGCCATCAGTGAATCGGCGGTAGGGGACAGGGCCTACGAGCAGTACTTC. Translating it yields CAISESAVGDRAYEQYF.

This clone was picked up a small number of times. The chain couples TRBV7-3 to TRBJ2-3; 10 nucleotides line up with TRBD2. Germline V gene lookup returns CDR1 SGHTA and CDR2 FQGTGA. With 5 bases clipped from V and 2 bases from J, the junction kept 7 bases outside the gene matches. The CDR3 length is 16 residues. The CDR3 loop is CASSPGTSALTDTQYF. CDR3 DNA: TGTGCCAGCAGCCCAGGGACTAGCGCTCTCACAGATACGCAGTATTTT.

V and J are TRBV7-2 and TRBJ2-1; TRBD1 matches 10 bases. CDR3 length equals 15 residues. The V gene's germline CDR1 is SGHTA and CDR2 FQGNSA. Trimming cost V 3 bases and J 3 bases; bases outside gene matches: 2. The CDR3 is CASSLTGGSYNEQFF. CDR3 bases: TGTGCCAGCAGCTTGACAGGGGGCAGCTACAATGAGCAGTTCTTC.

The chain carries TRBV10-3 and TRBJ2-5; a possible D gene is TRBD2 (5 bases). Germline V gives CDR1 ENHRY, CDR2 SYGVKD. Trimming took off 0 bases at V and 3 bases at J, with 8 bases between the two ends. This CDR3 contains 14 residues. CDR3 sequence reads: CAISESAREETQYF. In DNA form, the CDR3 reads TGTGCCATCAGTGAGTCGGCGAGGGAAGAGACCCAGTACTTC.

This clone appeared a single time. The V and J genes are TRBV5-1 and TRBJ2-2; 12 nucleotides agree with TRBD1. The ends lost 3 bases at V and 5 bases at J; junction bases unmatched: 8. This CDR3 is built from 17 residues. Germline-derived CDR1 and CDR2 are SGHRS and YFSETQ. CDR3 coding DNA: TGCGCCAGCAGCTCAACCGGGACAGGGGGCGGTACCGGGGAGCTGTTTTTT. This codes for CASSSTGTGGGTGELFF.